Each of the 21 T cell receptor beta chains below was sequenced from the same sample in a study of blood T cell repertoires in COVID-19. Sequencing was performed with immunoSEQ multiplex PCR; in TCRdb, only in-frame clones are kept and a portion is missing. The table has some 250,000 clones, about 80% seen once. Sequences were obtained from peripheral blood. These receptors originate from a middle-aged man with active or convalescent COVID-19.

The V and J genes are TRBV19 and TRBJ2-3; maybe TRBD1 (5 bases). CDR3 length: 15 residues. Trimming shortened V by 6 bases and J by 0 bases, and 13 bases separated the two germline ends. Germline CDR1 and CDR2: LNHDA and SQIVND (reference sequence). DNA of the CDR3: TGTGCCAGTAGCCCTGGGGCCGCTAGCACAGATACGCAGTATTTT. Protein: CASSPGAASTDTQYF.

This clone was seen just once. The J gene is TRBJ2-3, the V gene TRBV6-6; 7 bases agree with TRBD2. The CDR3 consists of 15 residues. CDR1 and CDR2 (germline): MNHNY, SVGAGI (reference sequence). V lost 5 bases and J lost 2; bases outside the gene matches: 7. This CDR3 is CASSPSGGPTDTQYF. The CDR3 region has the DNA TGTGCCAGCAGTCCTAGCGGTGGGCCCACAGATACGCAGTATTTT.

The rearrangement joins TRBV5-8 to TRBJ1-1; 9 nucleotides agree with TRBD1. V lost 4 bases, J lost 6 bases, and 13 bases stayed unmatched. This CDR3 has 16 residues. CDR1 is SGHTS and CDR2 is YDEGEE in the germline V gene. DNA of the CDR3: TGTGCCAGCAGCCTGTGGACAGGGGTAATAAGATCTGAAGCTTTCTTT. Translation gives CASSLWTGVIRSEAFF.

The genes are TRBV5-1 and TRBJ1-1; weak D call: TRBD1 (6 bases). Trimming took off 5 bases at V and 2 bases at J, with 10 bases between the two ends. The CDR3 extends over 13 amino acids. Germline V CDR1 and CDR2: SGHRS, YFSETQ. This chain's CDR3 is CASRTGSNTEAFF. Written as DNA, the CDR3 is TGCGCCAGCAGAACAGGGTCAAACACTGAAGCTTTCTTT.

This clone was observed a handful of times. The rearrangement links TRBV28 to TRBJ1-4, with 7 bases aligning to TRBD1. From germline, CDR1 is MDHEN and CDR2 SYDVKM. The trim removed 6 bases at V and 4 bases at J, leaving 5 bases unmatched. The CDR3 length is 14 residues. Here the CDR3 reads CASSRGGGNEKLFF. In nucleotides, the CDR3 is TGTGCCAGCAGCCGAGGGGGCGGTAATGAAAAACTGTTTTTT.

V gene TRBV4-3 combines with J gene TRBJ1-2; D ambiguous. Germline V gives CDR1 LGHNA, CDR2 YSLEER. The CDR3 runs 15 residues. Trimming left V 5 bases short and J 9 bases short, with 22 bases between. The CDR3 loop is CASSKSLTLKGSYTF. CDR3 nucleotides: TGCGCCAGCAGCAAAAGCCTGACACTCAAAGGTAGCTACACCTTC.

This chain joins TRBV5-1 and TRBJ1-2, with 9 bases matching TRBD1. CDR3 length: 15 residues. Trimming took 3 bases from V and 4 from J; bases not matched to a gene: 7. Per the germline V gene, CDR1 is SGHRS and CDR2 is YFSETQ. The CDR3 is CASSYRPGQGYGYTF. The CDR3 DNA follows: TGCGCCAGCAGCTACCGACCGGGACAGGGCTATGGCTACACCTTC.

The chain couples TRBV7-9 to TRBJ1-5, with 9 bases aligning to TRBD1. V lost 3 bases to trimming and J lost 1 base; unmatched junction nucleotides: 4. This CDR3 has 16 residues. Germline values: CDR1 SEHNR, CDR2 FQNEAQ (reference sequence). DNA of the CDR3: TGTGCCAGCAGCTTCGACAGGGGGTTAAGCAATCAGCCCCAGCATTTT. Amino acids: CASSFDRGLSNQPQHF.

The CDR3 coding sequence is TGTGCCAGTAGTGGGCGTGGCAGCTCATATGGCTACACCTTC. Translated: CASSGRGSSYGYTF. The V call is TRBV19, the J call TRBJ1-2; D remains unclear. Per the germline V gene, CDR1 is LNHDA and CDR2 is SQIVND (reference sequence). Between the trimmed V and J ends, which lost 5 bases and 5 bases, there was a span of 15 bases. This CDR3 is built from 14 residues. Variable domain in full (rest from reference TRBV19 and TRBJ1-2): DGGITQSPKYLFRKEGQNVTLSCEQNLNHDAMYWYRQDPGQGLRLIYYSQIVNDFQKGDIAEGYSVSREKKESFPLTVTSAQKNPTAFYLCASSGRGSSYGYTFGSGTRLTVV.

The chain has TRBV30 and TRBJ2-1, with D unresolved. Germline CDR1 GTSNPN, CDR2 SVGIG (reference sequence). V gave up 0 bases and J gave up 3 bases, with 6 bases separating them. This CDR3 region has 13 residues. The DNA for the CDR3 is TGTGCCTGGAGTGTAGGAGACTACAATGAGCAGTTCTTC. Protein: CAWSVGDYNEQFF.

The chain couples TRBV27 to TRBJ1-1, with D perhaps TRBD1 (5 bases). CDR1 and CDR2 from the germline V gene are MNHEY and SMNVEV (reference sequence). The V gene lost 5 bases and the J gene lost 7 bases, with 14 bases spanning the gap. The CDR3 is made up of 13 amino acids. CDR3 in DNA: TGTGCCAGCAGTCTAACCAACGGGGGTGAAGCTTTCTTT. Its protein is CASSLTNGGEAFF.

This chain uses TRBV5-1 with TRBJ1-2; perhaps TRBD1 as D (6 bases). Germline values: CDR1 SGHRS, CDR2 YFSETQ. CDR3 length: 13 residues. V lost 4 bases, J lost 4 bases, and 11 bases lay in between. CDR3 nucleotide sequence: TGCGCCAGCAGCCCCGGACAGACCTATGGCTACACCTTC. This translates into CASSPGQTYGYTF.

V is TRBV14 and J is TRBJ2-1; tentative D call: TRBD1 (6 bases). This CDR3 spans 15 amino acids. CDR1 is SGHDN and CDR2 is FVKESK in the germline V gene. V shed 2 bases and J shed 3 bases, with 11 bases lying between them. The CDR3: CASSQFEDSYNEQFF. The DNA for the CDR3 is TGTGCCAGCAGCCAATTTGAGGACAGCTACAATGAGCAGTTCTTC.

The table lists this clone with a count of one. The V gene is TRBV7-8, the J gene TRBJ2-5, with a tentative D call TRBD2 (6 bases). Germline V lookup: CDR1 SGHVS, CDR2 FQNEAQ. The CDR3 runs to 15 residues. The V end was cut by 3 bases, the J end by 5 bases, with 16 bases between. The CDR3 bases are TGTGCCAGCAGCTTTTCCAAGACGGCGGGGGAGACCCAGTACTTC. Its translation: CASSFSKTAGETQYF.

V gene TRBV19 combines with J gene TRBJ2-7; 9 bases agree with TRBD1. The CDR3 runs 16 residues. Unmatched junction bases numbered 5, after V lost 0 bases and J lost 2 bases. Germline V lookup: CDR1 LNHDA, CDR2 SQIVND (reference sequence). CDR3: CASSIDPGQGTYEQYF. CDR3 coding DNA: TGTGCCAGTAGTATAGACCCGGGACAGGGCACCTACGAGCAGTACTTC.

This chain links TRBV2 with TRBJ1-1, with D unresolved. From germline, CDR1 is SNHLY and CDR2 FYNNEI. Trimming took 4 bases from V and 1 from J, leaving 10 bases between them. The CDR3 runs 14 residues. The CDR3 here is CASSGTLPNTEAFF. CDR3 nucleotide sequence: TGTGCCAGCAGTGGTACGCTACCGAACACTGAAGCTTTCTTT.

The chain couples TRBV5-1 to TRBJ2-3, with D maybe TRBD2 (5 bases). V lost 2 bases and J 0 bases, leaving 10 bases between the germline ends. This CDR3 contains 15 residues. Germline-derived CDR1 and CDR2 are SGHRS and YFSETQ. Written as DNA, the CDR3 is TGCGCCAGCAGCTTAGGACTTTCTAGCACAGATACGCAGTATTTT. This gives the protein CASSLGLSSTDTQYF.

This clone was picked up one time. J is TRBJ2-1 and V is TRBV30; weak D call: TRBD2 (5 bases). CDR1 is GTSNPN, CDR2 SVGIG, per germline (reference sequence). The CDR3 totals 14 residues. Trimming removed 0 bases from V and 4 bases from J, with 10 bases in between. The DNA for the CDR3 is TGTGCCTGGAGTGTACTGGTAGCGTACAATGAGCAGTTCTTC. It encodes CAWSVLVAYNEQFF.

The gene calls are TRBV7-9 and TRBJ2-1; the match to TRBD1 covers 7 bases. The junction had 13 bases not matched to a gene; V was cut back by 5 bases and J by 9 bases. The CDR3 is 15 residues long. Germline V gene lookup returns CDR1 SEHNR and CDR2 FQNEAQ (reference sequence). The CDR3 spells CASSLGVQGGGEQFF. The CDR3 region has the DNA TGTGCCAGCAGCCTAGGGGTGCAAGGGGGCGGTGAGCAGTTCTTC.

This sequence joins TRBV9 and TRBJ2-3, with D perhaps matching TRBD2 (6 bases). Between the trimmed V and J ends, which lost 0 bases and 5 bases, there was a span of 16 bases. The germline V gene encodes CDR1 SGDLS and CDR2 YYNGEE. This CDR3 region has 16 residues. The DNA for the CDR3 is TGTGCCAGCAGCGTAGACGGGGGAAATCGGGGAGATACGCAGTATTTT. Its protein is CASSVDGGNRGDTQYF.

This clone showed up just once. This sequence joins TRBV30 and TRBJ1-2; TRBD1 aligns across 9 bases. The germline V gene has CDR1 GTSNPN and CDR2 SVGIG (reference sequence). V lost 4 bases, J lost 3 bases, and 6 bases stayed unmatched. CDR3 length: 14 amino acids. CDR3 protein: CAWKKQGADYGYTF. CDR3 coding DNA: TGTGCCTGGAAAAAACAGGGGGCGGACTATGGCTACACCTTC.